This is a list of T cell receptor beta chains from one sample in a study of blood T cell repertoires in COVID-19. Assay used: immunoSEQ multiplex PCR; TCRdb lists only in-frame clones, some missing. The table includes about 83,000 clones, about 82% detected once. Sequencing used peripheral blood. These receptors were taken from a woman aged 80 or over in a cohort sampled during active or convalescent COVID-19. CDR3s include the opening cysteine and the closing phenylalanine or tryptophan. A D gene is named only where the DNA matches it firmly. Expanded clones get a size class; other rows say once, few or many, or leave the size out.

j_call: TRBJ2-2
d_call: .
clone_size: .
v_call: TRBV6-5
cdr3_aa: CASSRSRGLAGELFF
cdr3_nt: TGTGCCAGCAGCCGGAGCAGGGGTCTTGCCGGGGAGCTGTTTTTT

j_call: TRBJ1-2
d_call: TRBD1
clone_size: .
v_call: TRBV5-1
cdr3_aa: CASSRQGSDYGYTF
cdr3_nt: TGCGCCAGCAGCAGACAGGGTAGCGACTATGGCTACACCTTC

j_call: TRBJ2-2
d_call: .
clone_size: .
v_call: TRBV5-4
cdr3_aa: CASSLGSGVLNTGELFF
cdr3_nt: TGTGCCAGCAGCTTGGGGTCAGGGGTTTTGAACACCGGGGAGCTGTTTTTT

j_call: TRBJ1-5
d_call: TRBD1
clone_size: .
v_call: TRBV18
cdr3_aa: CASSGQGPLKPQHF
cdr3_nt: TGTGCCAGCTCGGGACAGGGACCTTTGAAGCCCCAGCATTTT

j_call: TRBJ1-1
d_call: TRBD1
clone_size: .
v_call: TRBV5-5
cdr3_aa: CASSLAFRTSGGSNTEAFF
cdr3_nt: TGTGCCAGCAGCTTGGCCTTTCGTACATCAGGGGGCTCGAACACTGAAGCTTTCTTT

j_call: TRBJ1-5
d_call: TRBD1
clone_size: .
v_call: TRBV2
cdr3_aa: CASRADRGGNQPQHF
cdr3_nt: TGTGCCAGCCGTGCCGACAGGGGAGGCAATCAGCCCCAGCATTTT

j_call: TRBJ2-1
d_call: TRBD2
clone_size: once
v_call: TRBV28
cdr3_aa: CASRLAGSYNEQFF
cdr3_nt: TGTGCCAGCAGACTAGCGGGGTCCTACAATGAGCAGTTCTTC

j_call: TRBJ1-2
d_call: .
clone_size: .
v_call: TRBV18
cdr3_aa: CASSPPVDISYGYTF
cdr3_nt: TGTGCCAGCTCACCTCCCGTGGACATTAGCTATGGCTACACCTTC

j_call: TRBJ1-6
d_call: .
clone_size: .
v_call: TRBV3-1/TRBV3-2
cdr3_aa: CASSQAHGGSNSPLHF
cdr3_nt: TGTGCCAGCAGCCAAGCACACGGAGGATCCAATTCACCCCTCCACTTT

j_call: TRBJ2-1
d_call: TRBD2
clone_size: .
v_call: TRBV10-3
cdr3_aa: CAISDTSGSGWPFLFF
cdr3_nt: TGTGCCATCAGTGACACTAGCGGGAGTGGGTGGCCCTTCCTGTTCTTC

j_call: TRBJ2-5
d_call: .
clone_size: .
v_call: TRBV24-1
cdr3_aa: CATSDFWQGKETQYF
cdr3_nt: TGTGCCACCAGTGATTTCTGGCAGGGGAAAGAGACCCAGTACTTC

j_call: TRBJ2-5
d_call: TRBD1
clone_size: .
v_call: TRBV28
cdr3_aa: CASSLQGASGETQYF
cdr3_nt: TGTGCCAGCAGTTTACAGGGGGCGTCGGGGGAGACCCAGTACTTC

j_call: TRBJ2-3
d_call: .
clone_size: .
v_call: TRBV5-6
cdr3_aa: CASSPGVASTDTQYF
cdr3_nt: TGTGCCAGCAGCCCCGGCGTAGCATCCACAGATACGCAGTATTTT

j_call: TRBJ1-2
d_call: .
clone_size: .
v_call: TRBV7-8
cdr3_aa: CASSLSSNYGYTF
cdr3_nt: TGTGCCAGCAGCTTAAGTAGTAACTATGGCTACACCTTC

j_call: TRBJ2-5
d_call: TRBD2
clone_size: .
v_call: TRBV9
cdr3_aa: CASSETSGVAGVETQYF
cdr3_nt: TGTGCCAGCAGCGAGACCTCCGGGGTAGCGGGAGTAGAGACCCAGTACTTC

j_call: TRBJ1-4
d_call: TRBD1
clone_size: .
v_call: TRBV7-9
cdr3_aa: CASSLDRGNEKLFF
cdr3_nt: TGTGCCAGCAGCCTTGACAGGGGTAATGAAAAACTGTTTTTT

j_call: TRBJ2-5
d_call: TRBD2
clone_size: few
v_call: TRBV7-9
cdr3_aa: CASSTRGASGKETQYF
cdr3_nt: TGTGCCAGCAGCACCCGTGGGGCTAGCGGCAAAGAGACCCAGTACTTC

j_call: TRBJ2-5
d_call: TRBD1
clone_size: few
v_call: TRBV28
cdr3_aa: CASSFTDRAKTQYF
cdr3_nt: TGTGCCAGCAGTTTCACGGACAGGGCTAAGACCCAGTACTTC

j_call: TRBJ2-7
d_call: .
clone_size: .
v_call: TRBV28
cdr3_aa: CASSSVGRDSYEQYF
cdr3_nt: TGTGCCAGCAGTTCTGTGGGGCGAGACTCCTACGAGCAGTACTTC

j_call: TRBJ2-5
d_call: TRBD2
clone_size: .
v_call: TRBV5-1
cdr3_aa: CASSSGLAGGETQYF
cdr3_nt: TGCGCCAGCAGCTCGGGACTAGCGGGAGGTGAGACCCAGTACTTC

j_call: TRBJ2-1
d_call: TRBD2
clone_size: once
v_call: TRBV19
cdr3_aa: CASSTGLAAINEQFF
cdr3_nt: TGTGCCAGTAGTACGGGACTAGCTGCGATCAATGAGCAGTTCTTC

j_call: TRBJ2-2
d_call: .
clone_size: .
v_call: TRBV5-5
cdr3_aa: CASSLEAGRTGELFF
cdr3_nt: TGTGCCAGCAGCTTGGAGGCAGGCCGCACCGGGGAGCTGTTTTTT

j_call: TRBJ1-1
d_call: .
clone_size: .
v_call: TRBV2
cdr3_aa: CASSRDTNTEAFF
cdr3_nt: TGTGCCAGCAGTCGGGACACGAACACTGAAGCTTTCTTT

j_call: TRBJ1-4
d_call: TRBD1
clone_size: .
v_call: TRBV6-5
cdr3_aa: CASSLRGDRDEKLFF
cdr3_nt: TGTGCCAGCAGCCTCAGAGGGGACAGGGATGAAAAACTGTTTTTT

j_call: TRBJ1-3
d_call: .
clone_size: .
v_call: TRBV12-3/TRBV12-4
cdr3_aa: CASSFYSGNTIYF
cdr3_nt: TGTGCCAGCAGTTTCTACTCTGGAAACACCATATATTTT

j_call: TRBJ2-2
d_call: .
clone_size: .
v_call: TRBV6-5
cdr3_aa: CASRPGLANTGELFF
cdr3_nt: TGTGCCAGCAGACCCGGACTCGCCAACACCGGGGAGCTGTTTTTT

j_call: TRBJ1-2
d_call: .
clone_size: .
v_call: TRBV10-3
cdr3_aa: CATTENYGYTF
cdr3_nt: TGTGCCACAACAGAGAACTATGGCTACACCTTC

j_call: TRBJ2-3
d_call: TRBD1
clone_size: .
v_call: TRBV20-1
cdr3_aa: CSASLGTEYLEQYF
cdr3_nt: TGCAGTGCTAGTTTGGGGACAGAATACTTAGAGCAGTATTTT

j_call: TRBJ1-4
d_call: TRBD1
clone_size: .
v_call: TRBV5-1
cdr3_aa: CASSLADRAGKLFF
cdr3_nt: TGCGCCAGCAGCTTGGCCGACAGGGCCGGAAAACTGTTTTTT

j_call: TRBJ1-6
d_call: .
clone_size: once
v_call: TRBV30
cdr3_aa: CAWSVLTDNSPLHF
cdr3_nt: TGTGCCTGGAGTGTATTAACAGATAATTCACCCCTCCACTTT

j_call: TRBJ2-7
d_call: .
clone_size: .
v_call: TRBV5-1
cdr3_aa: CASSLAGEPYEQYF
cdr3_nt: TGCGCCAGCAGCTTGGCGGGGGAGCCCTACGAGCAGTACTTC

j_call: TRBJ2-6
d_call: .
clone_size: .
v_call: TRBV6-1
cdr3_aa: CASSDQDSGANVLTF
cdr3_nt: TGTGCCAGCAGTGACCAGGACTCTGGGGCCAACGTCCTGACTTTC

j_call: TRBJ2-5
d_call: .
clone_size: .
v_call: TRBV6-5
cdr3_aa: CASRVLAAAVETQYF
cdr3_nt: TGTGCCAGCAGGGTACTAGCTGCCGCGGTAGAGACCCAGTACTTC

j_call: TRBJ1-5
d_call: .
clone_size: .
v_call: TRBV19
cdr3_aa: CASTQGGFYQPQHF
cdr3_nt: TGTGCCAGTACTCAGGGAGGGTTTTATCAGCCCCAGCATTTT

j_call: TRBJ2-1
d_call: .
clone_size: .
v_call: TRBV19
cdr3_aa: CASSFRVISYNEQFF
cdr3_nt: TGTGCCAGTAGTTTTCGGGTTATCTCCTACAATGAGCAGTTCTTC

j_call: TRBJ1-4
d_call: .
clone_size: .
v_call: TRBV4-1
cdr3_aa: CASSIQGLYDEKLFF
cdr3_nt: TGCGCCAGCAGCATACAGGGTTTGTATGATGAAAAACTGTTTTTT